The source of this T cell receptor beta chain is a study of graft-versus-host responses after intestinal transplantation. Whole-study results and caveats: Recipient marrow harbored GvH clones, some of which surfaced first in ileum or blood. Declines in HvG clones occurring early post-transplant were associated with peak circulating GvH clone levels.

Germline V gives CDR1 SGHAT, CDR2 FQNNGV. The CDR3 runs 13 residues. On this clone itself: Its antigen is undetermined.

The assay was immunoSEQ multiplex PCR, and TCRdb's table has in-frame clones only and misses some. The table records 95,000 to 150,000 clones, 90% to 95% of them present only once. The chain is built from TRBV11-2 and TRBJ2-5; D assignment may be TRBD1 or TRBD2 (5 bases each). The J call may be mistaken, given a closer DNA end match to TRBJ2-7. The TCR sequence derives from a human donor who received an intestinal transplant. Sequencing was performed on unstimulated CD8+ T cells sorted from spleen or lymph node cells, taken before intestinal transplant. CDR3 DNA: TGTGCCAGCAGCTTTGGGGGAAACTACGAGCAGTACTTC. Translation: CASSFGGNYEQYF.